Sequencing of this TCR beta chain was carried out in a study of blood T cell repertoires in COVID-19 (dated by TCRdb to about 2020). About the full investigation: Samples from collaborators originated in the United States, Italy and Spain and spanned both the acute and convalescent phases of COVID-19. The prospective study material was composed of cDNA or gDNA derived from T cells, B-cell-depleted T cells, or PBMCs. The dataset comprised deeply sampled blood TCRbeta repertoires from subjects exposed to, actively infected with, or recovered from COVID-19. The repertoires were made available in a free public database intended to serve as a resource for research on the immune response to SARS-CoV-2. Samples were obtained from the ongoing ImmuneRACE study (first 160 participants) and from 1,200 or so subjects provided by 6 global collaborators. Sample metadata almost always included a de-identified subject ID, COVID-19 status, age in years and sex. Where available, HLA class I and class II types were obtained from metadata supplied by the sample provider rather than from assay-based typing. Findings and caveats that apply to the study as a whole: The quantity of clinical and demographic metadata differed by source and by participant and was supplied without curation.

TCRbeta CDR3 regions were amplified from genomic DNA using the immunoSEQ Assay, a bias-controlled multiplex PCR. The paper's data handling went like this. The number of nucleated cells in each sample was estimated by amplification of reference gene primers within the assay. To quantify the absolute abundance of each unique TCRbeta CDR3 rearrangement, sequence reads were collapsed and filtered. For each sample, productive Simpson clonality was calculated as the square root of Simpson's diversity index over productive rearrangements. The table comes from immuneACCESS by way of TCRdb, which keeps in-frame sequences with V and J called. Part of the clones is missing from these tables; in studies checked, under half for an unresolved V gene and the rest for unknown reasons. V, J and clone size derive from that table, while D and trimming were established from the DNA sequence. Across this sample there are 300,000 or so clones, with approximately 84% seen only once. The ten largest make up less than 11% of the sample.

The cysteine opens and the phenylalanine closes a CDR3 of 15 amino acids. Only CDR3 DNA remains: 45 bases, in frame from the first base. Looking up the germline V gene yields CDR1 SGDLS and CDR2 YYNGEE. Relative to germline, V is 0 bases shorter and J is 1 base shorter, with 10 bases between their ends. About this clone: Its specific antigen is unknown. Base qualities are not at hand, and no much larger clone is one base apart.

Participants in the prospective study were aged 18 to 89 years, lived in about two dozen United States geographic areas, and enrolled through a virtual design. To assign participants to cohorts, the prospective study relied on clinical history that participants themselves reported in a screening survey and a study questionnaire. For ImmuneRACE Cohort 3, a participant was defined as recovered based on two consecutive negative NP/OP PCR tests, clearance by a healthcare professional, or resolution of symptoms. Each participant in the prospective study had whole blood, serum and a nasopharyngeal or oropharyngeal swab collected by mobile phlebotomists. Prospective study participants could optionally give additional blood draws and questionnaires over a roughly 2-month period. Blood samples from the prospective study were shipped frozen or at room temperature prior to DNA extraction.

This chain is built from TRBV9 and TRBJ2-5; no confident D gene assignment can be made. Specimen: PBMCs or T cells enriched from blood (not recorded which). This receptor was obtained from a woman younger than 30 who had recovered from COVID-19. Read as DNA, the sequence is TGTGCCAGCAGCGTAGGCCAAGTGGCCCAAGAGACCCAGTACTTC. The encoded protein is CASSVGQVAQETQYF.